The rows below give T cell receptor beta chains drawn from one sample of a study of control samples from healthy donors and cancer patients. Some clones are missing from TCRdb's copy, which holds only in-frame ones; the method was immunoSEQ multiplex PCR. The sample yields roughly 150,000 clones, over 90% seen once. Sequenced sample: blood. All receptors derive from a man aged 50 to 59 in good health. Both conserved end residues are trimmed from each CDR3. Fields, in order: V gene, CDR3 protein.

>TRBV18
ASSPPGVGGGNQPQH
>TRBV4-2
ASSQGGQFSYNEQF
>TRBV2
ASSGGLAHNEQF
>TRBV5-1
ASSLAGGAYEQY
>TRBV18
ATTPGTRQPQH
>TRBV5-1
ASSLGRQGINSYEQY
>TRBV11-2
ASSLGIGGRAYNEQF
>TRBV6-4
ASRRDRGNSPLH
>TRBV3-1/TRBV3-2
ASSQDISGTGVSGNTIY
>TRBV7-3
ASSYAGTSGLNEQF
>TRBV30
AWREGSNTGELF
>TRBV5-1
ASGGGNTIY
>TRBV19
ASSIVRQGTTEAF
>TRBV12-3/TRBV12-4
ASSLGSSYEQY
>TRBV9
ASSGLSGTYNEQF
>TRBV3-1/TRBV3-2
ASSPGTSGEQF
>TRBV6-5
ASRMNRGGTEAF
>TRBV6-1
ASSATSGRIQETQY
>TRBV5-1
ASSKLAYNEQF
>TRBV6-9
ASSYSGQGYEQY
>TRBV28
ASSSYPGTSGRNEQF
>TRBV5-1
ASSLRDRGYEQY
>TRBV23-1
ASGEPDRGNSPLH
>TRBV7-9
ASSLSSQYNEQF
>TRBV7-2
ASSLAGTSGHNEQF
>TRBV7-9
ASSLVSGSSTDTQY
>TRBV6-5
ASSIGQGVRETQY
>TRBV10-1
ASSESRTRSYEQY
>TRBV27
ASSLAGGNQPQH
>TRBV6-5
ASVQEAGPSGTQY
>TRBV11-2
ASSHDPSGQETQY
>TRBV6-1
ASSEFLGPGELF
>TRBV9
ASSADLLSYGYT
>TRBV15
ATESALDRVGNTIY
>TRBV3-1/TRBV3-2
ASSLSTGELF
>TRBV10-1
ASSESGAAAF
>TRBV14
ASSEQGQETQY
>TRBV29-1
SSIDRLSYEQY
>TRBV4-2
ASSQEGTSGSYEQY
>TRBV10-3
ATGRPLGNTEAF
>TRBV3-1/TRBV3-2
ASSQDFVAGAGETQY
>TRBV2
ASSASRLRLAGGISTDTQY
>TRBV14
ASSQAAGNLNEKLF
>TRBV7-9
ASSHSDTQY
>TRBV7-3
ASSLGSESNYGYT
>TRBV10-3
AAGPYEETQY
>TRBV9
ASSPERGGLGSPLH
>TRBV10-1
ASSESRGTGQETQY
>TRBV5-1
ASSLGTVSSEKLF
>TRBV10-2
ASSESTEGYGYT
>TRBV5-1
ASSPDLYQPQH
>TRBV18
ASSPDRVNSPLH
>TRBV7-9
ASRDTSGRIYEQY